The rows below give T cell receptor beta chains drawn from one sample of a study of CD8+CD57+ T cells in acquired aplastic anemia. MiXCR, run by TCRdb on the reads, gives a single entry per CDR3 protein. The sample yields tens of thousands of distinct CDR3 sequences, 65% to 80% seen once. The specimen sequenced was sorted CD4+, CD8+, or CD8+CD57+ T cells (not recorded which) from PBMCs. The receptors were gathered from a human donor in good health, serving as a control. Both conserved end residues are part of each CDR3. The D gene is left open where the match is weak. Size values are once, few and many counts, or a class for expanded clones, and some rows have none.

>TRBJ2-5|TRBV20-1|once|TRBD2
CSLTSGGAETQYF
TGCAGCCTGACCAGCGGGGGGGCTGAGACCCAGTACTTC
>TRBJ1-2|TRBV7-2|NA|NA
CASSLAAGYGYTF
TGTGCCAGCAGCTTAGCGGCGGGGTATGGCTACACCTTC
>TRBJ2-7|TRBV19|NA|TRBD2
CASRGGNTYEQYF
TGTGCCAGTAGGGGGGGGAACACCTACGAGCAGTACTTC
>TRBJ2-7|TRBV29-1|once|TRBD2
CSVELAGVGEQYF
TGCAGCGTTGAGCTAGCGGGAGTTGGTGAGCAGTACTTC
>TRBJ1-1|TRBV6-1|NA|NA
CASSQTLMNTEAFF
TGTGCCAGCAGTCAGACACTCATGAACACTGAAGCTTTCTTT
>TRBJ2-3|TRBV6-2/TRBV6-3|many|TRBD2
CASMGIAGGTDTQYF
TGTGCCAGCATGGGGATAGCGGGAGGCACAGATACGCAGTATTTT
>TRBJ2-7|TRBV10-3|NA|NA
CAISERGSSSYGQYF
TGTGCCATCAGTGAGAGGGGTTCTAGCTCCTACGGGCAGTACTTC
>TRBJ2-7|TRBV20-1|NA|TRBD1
CSASDRNYEQYF
TGCAGTGCTTCGGACAGGAACTACGAGCAGTACTTC
>TRBJ2-1|TRBV7-6|NA|NA
CASSFTVNEQFF
TGTGCCAGCAGCTTTACAGTCAATGAGCAGTTCTTC
>TRBJ2-7|TRBV29-1|NA|NA
CSVGPGVSYEQYF
TGCAGCGTTGGACCGGGAGTCTCCTACGAGCAGTACTTC
>TRBJ1-2|TRBV24-1|NA|NA
CATSDLRADGYTF
TGTGCCACCAGTGATCTCCGTGCAGATGGCTACACCTTC
>TRBJ2-7|TRBV11-2|once|TRBD1
CASSPKAGTGGYEQYF
TGTGCCAGCAGCCCCAAAGCGGGGACAGGGGGTTACGAGCAGTACTTC
>TRBJ1-1|TRBV15|NA|TRBD1
CATSSGQAWDHEAFF
TGTGCCACCAGCTCCGGACAGGCTTGGGATCATGAAGCTTTCTTT
>TRBJ2-5|TRBV29-1|NA|NA
CSVEKTGGQETQYF
TGCAGCGTTGAAAAGACAGGCGGCCAAGAGACCCAGTACTTC
>TRBJ1-1|TRBV25-1|NA|NA
CASAAGVTEAFF
TGTGCCAGCGCCGCGGGGGTGACTGAAGCTTTCTTT
>TRBJ2-7|TRBV7-3|few|TRBD1
CASSPPGQRGEQYF
TGTGCCAGCAGCCCACCGGGACAGCGAGGGGAGCAGTACTTC
>TRBJ1-1|TRBV6-5|NA|NA
CASSYSGGGTEAFF
TGTGCCAGCAGTTACTCTGGGGGAGGGACTGAAGCTTTCTTT
>TRBJ1-2|TRBV29-1|once|NA
CSGGGHYGYTF
TGCAGCGGGGGAGGGCACTATGGCTACACCTTC